This T cell receptor beta chain is from a study of control samples from healthy donors and cancer patients. The CDR3 sequence is 15 residues long. Germline V gives CDR1 SGHRS, CDR2 YFSETQ. V lost 0 bases to trimming and J lost 2 bases; unmatched junction nucleotides: 3. TCRdb keeps only in-frame clones here, not all; method: immunoSEQ multiplex PCR. The sample holds about 180,000 clones, around nine tenths seen once. The sequencing input was blood. The sequence was obtained from a man in his thirties or forties in good health. This sequence joins TRBV5-1 and TRBJ2-7; 9 nucleotides match TRBD1. The CDR3 spells CASSLGDRVTYEQYF. The CDR3 DNA reads TGCGCCAGCAGCTTGGGGGACAGGGTCACCTACGAGCAGTACTTC. The entire variable domain, with the rest obtained from reference TRBV5-1 and TRBJ2-7, is as follows: KAGVTQTPRYLIKTRGQQVTLSCSPISGHRSVSWYQQTPGQGLQFLFEYFSETQRNKGNFPGRFSGRQFSNSRSEMNVSTLELGDSALYLCASSLGDRVTYEQYFGPGTRLTVT.